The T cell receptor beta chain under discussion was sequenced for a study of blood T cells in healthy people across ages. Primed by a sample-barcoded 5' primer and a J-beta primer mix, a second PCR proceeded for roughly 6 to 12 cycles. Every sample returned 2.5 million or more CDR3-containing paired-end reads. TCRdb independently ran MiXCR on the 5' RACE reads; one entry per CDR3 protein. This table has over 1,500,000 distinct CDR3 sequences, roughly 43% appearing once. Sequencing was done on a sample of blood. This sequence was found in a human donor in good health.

Here the CDR3 reads CASSRASGAANEKLFF. The CDR3 DNA reads TGTGCCAGCAGTAGGGCCTCAGGGGCGGCTAATGAAAAACTGTTTTTT. The chain is built from TRBV6-5 and TRBJ1-4; TRBD1 is a possible D gene (6 bases). The V end lost 5 bases, the J end lost 3 bases, and 16 bases lay between the germline ends. CDR3 length: 16 residues. Germline assignment: CDR1 MNHEY and CDR2 SVGAGI.